This TCR beta chain derives from a study of T cell responses to AZD1222 COVID-19 vaccine. Study-level points and caveats: Sampling that yielded the repertoires occurred only after the peak T cell response. At 160-218 and 743-854, vaccine-associated CD4 TCRs were dominant, and they spanned spike. Among the donors, most were white British and more were female, and clonal diversity was possibly underestimated.

As to this clone: Its antigen is unknown.

CDR1 is SGHRS and CDR2 is YFSETQ in the germline V gene. The V gene lost 1 base and the J gene lost 0 bases, with 5 bases spanning the gap. The CDR3 covers 13 residues. TCRdb's copy holds only in-frame clones and misses some; the assay was immunoSEQ multiplex PCR. The profile shows some 86,000 clones, 88% of them singletons. The sequencing used peripheral blood, collected 28 days after the second AZD1222 dose. The TCR originated in an adult who received the AZD1222 COVID-19 vaccine. The V gene is TRBV5-1, the J gene TRBJ2-7; no clear D. The DNA for the CDR3 is TGCGCCAGCAGCTTGAGAGACTCCTACGAGCAGTACTTC. Translated: CASSLRDSYEQYF.